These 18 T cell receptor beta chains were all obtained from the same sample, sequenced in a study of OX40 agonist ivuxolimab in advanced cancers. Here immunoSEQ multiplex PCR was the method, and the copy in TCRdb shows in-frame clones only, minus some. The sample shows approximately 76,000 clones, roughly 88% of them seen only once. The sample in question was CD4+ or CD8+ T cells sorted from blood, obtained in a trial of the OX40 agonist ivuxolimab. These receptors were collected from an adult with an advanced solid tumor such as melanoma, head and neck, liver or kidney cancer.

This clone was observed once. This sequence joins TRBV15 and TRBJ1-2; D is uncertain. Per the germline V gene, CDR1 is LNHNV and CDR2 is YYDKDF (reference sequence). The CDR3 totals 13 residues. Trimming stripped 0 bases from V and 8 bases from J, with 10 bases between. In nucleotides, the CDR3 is TGTGCCACCAGCAGAGAGTTTCGGGGAGGCTACACCTTC. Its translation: CATSREFRGGYTF.

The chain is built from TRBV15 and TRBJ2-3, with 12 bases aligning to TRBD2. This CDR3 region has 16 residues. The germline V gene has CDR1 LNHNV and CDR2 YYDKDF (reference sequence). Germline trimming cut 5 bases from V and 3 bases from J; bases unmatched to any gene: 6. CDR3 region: CATSASSGGATDTQYF. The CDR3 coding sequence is TGTGCCACCAGCGCATCTAGCGGGGGGGCGACAGATACGCAGTATTTT. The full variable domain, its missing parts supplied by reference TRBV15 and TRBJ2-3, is DAMVIQNPRYQVTQFGKPVTLSCSQTLNHNVMYWYQQKSSQAPKLLFHYYDKDFNNEADTPDNFQSRRPNTSFCFLDIRSPGLGDTAMYLCATSASSGGATDTQYFGPGTRLTVL.

CDR3 region: CASSKRPECFYNEQFF. In DNA form, the CDR3 reads TGTGCCAGCAGCAAAAGGCCAGAGTGTTTCTACAATGAGCAGTTCTTC. The rearrangement uses TRBV21-1 and TRBJ2-1. TRBV21-1 is a recognized pseudogene. The CDR3 is 16 residues long.

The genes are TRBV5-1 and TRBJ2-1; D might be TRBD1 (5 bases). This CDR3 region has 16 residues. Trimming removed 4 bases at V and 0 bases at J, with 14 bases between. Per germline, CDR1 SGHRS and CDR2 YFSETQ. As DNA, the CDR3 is TGCGCCAGCAGCCTGACGACAGCGAACTCCTACAATGAGCAGTTCTTC. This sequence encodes CASSLTTANSYNEQFF.

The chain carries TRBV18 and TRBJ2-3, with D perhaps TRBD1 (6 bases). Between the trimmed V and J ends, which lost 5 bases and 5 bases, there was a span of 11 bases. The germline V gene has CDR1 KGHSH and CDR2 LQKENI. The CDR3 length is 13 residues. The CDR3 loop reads CASSSGQIDTQYF. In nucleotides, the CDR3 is TGTGCCAGCTCATCCGGACAGATAGATACGCAGTATTTT.

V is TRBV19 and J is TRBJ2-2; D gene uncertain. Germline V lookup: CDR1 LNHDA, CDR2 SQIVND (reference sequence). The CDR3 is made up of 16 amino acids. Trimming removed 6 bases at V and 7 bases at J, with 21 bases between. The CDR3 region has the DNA TGTGCCAGTAGCATCACCCTTGGCAACCTAAACGGGGAGCTGTTTTTT. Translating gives CASSITLGNLNGELFF.

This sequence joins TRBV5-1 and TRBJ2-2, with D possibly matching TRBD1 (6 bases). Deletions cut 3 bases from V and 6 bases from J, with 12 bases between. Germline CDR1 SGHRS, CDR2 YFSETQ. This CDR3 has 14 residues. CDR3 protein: CASSYTDRPGELFF. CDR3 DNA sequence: TGCGCCAGCAGCTACACGGACAGACCCGGGGAGCTGTTTTTT.

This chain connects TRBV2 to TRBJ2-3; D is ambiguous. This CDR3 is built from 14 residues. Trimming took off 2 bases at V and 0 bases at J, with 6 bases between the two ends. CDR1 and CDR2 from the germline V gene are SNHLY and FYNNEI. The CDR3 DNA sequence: TGTGCCAGCAGTGAACGCCGTAGCACAGATACGCAGTATTTT. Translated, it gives CASSERRSTDTQYF.

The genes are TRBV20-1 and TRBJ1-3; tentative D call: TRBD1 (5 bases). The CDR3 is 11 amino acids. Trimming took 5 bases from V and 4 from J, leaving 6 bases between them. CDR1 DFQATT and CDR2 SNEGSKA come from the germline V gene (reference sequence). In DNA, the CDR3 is TGCAGTGCTCACAGGGGAAACACCATATATTTT. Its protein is CSAHRGNTIYF.

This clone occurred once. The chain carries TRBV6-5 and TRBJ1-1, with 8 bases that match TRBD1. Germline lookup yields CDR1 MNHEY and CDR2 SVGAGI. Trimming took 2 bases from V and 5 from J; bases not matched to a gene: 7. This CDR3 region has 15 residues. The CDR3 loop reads CASSYADRGGTEAFF. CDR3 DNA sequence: TGTGCCAGCAGTTACGCAGACAGGGGTGGGACTGAAGCTTTCTTT.

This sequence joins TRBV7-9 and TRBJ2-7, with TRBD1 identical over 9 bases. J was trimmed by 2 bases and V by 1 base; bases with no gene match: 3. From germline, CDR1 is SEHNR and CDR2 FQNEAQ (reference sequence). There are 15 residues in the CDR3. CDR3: CASSLVGQGTYEQYF. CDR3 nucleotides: TGTGCCAGCAGCTTAGTGGGACAGGGTACCTACGAGCAGTACTTC.

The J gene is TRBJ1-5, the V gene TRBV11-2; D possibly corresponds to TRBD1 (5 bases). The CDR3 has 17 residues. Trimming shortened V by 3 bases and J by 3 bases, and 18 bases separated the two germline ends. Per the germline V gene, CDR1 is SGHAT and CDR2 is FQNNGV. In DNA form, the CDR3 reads TGTGCCAGCAGCTTGGAGGTGGGGGGGTACATCAATCAGCCCCAGCATTTT. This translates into CASSLEVGGYINQPQHF. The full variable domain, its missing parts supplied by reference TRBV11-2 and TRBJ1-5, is EAGVAQSPRYKIIEKRQSVAFWCNPISGHATLYWYQQILGQGPKLLIQFQNNGVVDDSQLPKDRFSAERLKGVDSTLKIQPAKLEDSAVYLCASSLEVGGYINQPQHFGDGTRLSIL.

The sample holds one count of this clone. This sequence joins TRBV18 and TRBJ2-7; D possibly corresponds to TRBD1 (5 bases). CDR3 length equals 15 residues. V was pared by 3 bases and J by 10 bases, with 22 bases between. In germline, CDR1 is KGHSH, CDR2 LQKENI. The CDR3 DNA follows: TGTGCCAGCTCACCCCAAGGGGCCCTATCTACGAAACAGTACTTC. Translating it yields CASSPQGALSTKQYF.

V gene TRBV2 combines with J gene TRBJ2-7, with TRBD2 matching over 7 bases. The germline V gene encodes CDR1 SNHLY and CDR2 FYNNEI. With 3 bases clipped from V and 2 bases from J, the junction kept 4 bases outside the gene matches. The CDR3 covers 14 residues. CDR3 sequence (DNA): TGTGCCAGCAGTGACGGGAGGCTCACCTACGAGCAGTACTTC. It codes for CASSDGRLTYEQYF. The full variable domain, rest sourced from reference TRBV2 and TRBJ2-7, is EPEVTQTPSHQVTQMGQEVILRCVPISNHLYFYWYRQILGQKVEFLVSFYNNEISEKSEIFDDQFSVERPDGSNFTLKIRSTKLEDSAMYFCASSDGRLTYEQYFGPGTRLTVT.

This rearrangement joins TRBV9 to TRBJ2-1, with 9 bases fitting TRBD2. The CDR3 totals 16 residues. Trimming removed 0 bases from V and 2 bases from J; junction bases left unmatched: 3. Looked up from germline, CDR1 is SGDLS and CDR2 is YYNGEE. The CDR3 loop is CASSVAGTSTYNEQFF. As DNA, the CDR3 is TGTGCCAGCAGCGTAGCGGGGACTAGCACCTACAATGAGCAGTTCTTC.

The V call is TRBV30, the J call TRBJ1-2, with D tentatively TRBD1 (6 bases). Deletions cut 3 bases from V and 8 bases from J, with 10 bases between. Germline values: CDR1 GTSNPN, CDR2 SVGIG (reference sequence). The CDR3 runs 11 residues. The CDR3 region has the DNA TGTGCCTGGAGCCCAGGGGTAGGCTACACCTTC. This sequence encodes CAWSPGVGYTF.

CDR3 region: CASSGEGRVGTEAFF. CDR3 coding DNA: TGTGCCAGCAGCGGAGAGGGCAGGGTCGGCACTGAAGCTTTCTTT. The rearrangement joins TRBV9 to TRBJ1-1; the D gene is possibly TRBD1 (5 bases). V was shortened by 3 bases and J by 4 bases, with 16 bases between the two germline ends. The CDR3 runs to 15 residues. The germline V gene encodes CDR1 SGDLS and CDR2 YYNGEE.

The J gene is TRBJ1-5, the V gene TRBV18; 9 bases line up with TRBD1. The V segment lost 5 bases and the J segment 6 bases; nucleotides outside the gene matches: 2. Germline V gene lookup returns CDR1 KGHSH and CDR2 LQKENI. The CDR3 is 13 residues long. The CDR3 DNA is TGTGCCAGCTCAAAGGACAGGGGTCAGCCCCAGCATTTT. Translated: CASSKDRGQPQHF.